One TCR beta chain is described in this entry. The target antigen is unknown. These data originate in a study of cytomegalovirus exposure and HLA in healthy donors. Notes on the study in general: Many donors shared some public TCRs, even though most TCR sequences were rare. The authors later linked a missense DCLRE1C variant to TCR beta V- and J-gene trimming.

13 Jbeta primers and 60 Vbeta primers were used for the PCR. Per the authors' pipeline: In a later analysis, of tens of millions of unique beta chains, approximately 10 million appeared in at least two donors. Method: immunoSEQ multiplex PCR; TCRdb's copy keeps in-frame clones and lacks some. Clone size and V and J calls were adopted from that table, with D and trimming inferred from the DNA. The table records approximately 240,000 clones, about 89% of them present only once. The V segment lost 3 bases and the J segment 2 bases; nucleotides outside the gene matches: 5. Germline V CDR1 and CDR2: SGDLS, YYNGEE. The CDR3 spans 14 residues.

The receptor comes from a woman aged 18-29 years in good health and CMV-seronegative. V is TRBV9 and J is TRBJ2-7; 7 bases agree with TRBD1. Sequencing used PBMCs. The CDR3 nucleotides are TGTGCCAGCAGCGCGGACAGGCCCCCCTACGAGCAGTACTTC. Translation: CASSADRPPYEQYF.